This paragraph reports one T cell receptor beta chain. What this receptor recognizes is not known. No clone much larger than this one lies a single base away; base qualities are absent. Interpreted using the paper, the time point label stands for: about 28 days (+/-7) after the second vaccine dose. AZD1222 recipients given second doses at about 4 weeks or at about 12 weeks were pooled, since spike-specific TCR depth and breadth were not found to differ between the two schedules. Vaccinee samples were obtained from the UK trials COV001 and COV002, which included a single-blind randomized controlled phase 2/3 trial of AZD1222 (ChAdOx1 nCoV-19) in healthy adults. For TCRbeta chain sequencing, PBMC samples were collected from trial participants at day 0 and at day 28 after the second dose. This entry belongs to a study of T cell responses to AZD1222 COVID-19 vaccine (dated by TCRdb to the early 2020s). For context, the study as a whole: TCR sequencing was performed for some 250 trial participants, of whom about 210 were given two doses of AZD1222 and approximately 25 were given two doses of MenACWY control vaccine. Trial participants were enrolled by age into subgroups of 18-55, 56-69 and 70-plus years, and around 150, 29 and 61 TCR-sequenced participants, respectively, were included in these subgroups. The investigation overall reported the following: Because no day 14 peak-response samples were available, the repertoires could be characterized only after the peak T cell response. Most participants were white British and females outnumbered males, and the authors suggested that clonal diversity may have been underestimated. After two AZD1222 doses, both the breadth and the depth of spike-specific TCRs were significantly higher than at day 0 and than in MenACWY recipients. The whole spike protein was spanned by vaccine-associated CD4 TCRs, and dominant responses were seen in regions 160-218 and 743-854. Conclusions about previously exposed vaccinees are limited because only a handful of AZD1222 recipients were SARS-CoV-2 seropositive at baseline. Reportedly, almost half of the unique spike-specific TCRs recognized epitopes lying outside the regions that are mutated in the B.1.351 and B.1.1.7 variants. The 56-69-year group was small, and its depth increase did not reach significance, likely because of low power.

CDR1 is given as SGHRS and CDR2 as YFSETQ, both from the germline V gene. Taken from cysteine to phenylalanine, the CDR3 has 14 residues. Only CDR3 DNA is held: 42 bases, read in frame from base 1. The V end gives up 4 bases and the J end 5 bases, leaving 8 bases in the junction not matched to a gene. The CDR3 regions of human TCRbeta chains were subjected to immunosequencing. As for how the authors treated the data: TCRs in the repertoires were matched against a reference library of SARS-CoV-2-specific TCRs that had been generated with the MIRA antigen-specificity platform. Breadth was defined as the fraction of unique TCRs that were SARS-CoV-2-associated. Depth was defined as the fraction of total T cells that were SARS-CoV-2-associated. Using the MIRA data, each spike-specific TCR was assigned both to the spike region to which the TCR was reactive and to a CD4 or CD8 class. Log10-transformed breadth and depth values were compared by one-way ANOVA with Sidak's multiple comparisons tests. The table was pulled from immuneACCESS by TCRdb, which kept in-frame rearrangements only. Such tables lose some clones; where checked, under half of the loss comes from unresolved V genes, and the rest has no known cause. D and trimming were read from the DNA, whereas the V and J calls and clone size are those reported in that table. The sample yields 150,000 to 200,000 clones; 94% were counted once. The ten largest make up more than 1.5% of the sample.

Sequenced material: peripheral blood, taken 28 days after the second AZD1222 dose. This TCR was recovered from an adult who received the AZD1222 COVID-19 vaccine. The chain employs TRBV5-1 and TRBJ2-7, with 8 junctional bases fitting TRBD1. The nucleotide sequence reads TGCGCCAGCAGCGCCGGGACAGGAACGGACGAGCAGTACTTC. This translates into CASSAGTGTDEQYF.